This TCR beta chain was sequenced in a study of T cells after yellow fever vaccination. General observations from the study: Clones from primary vaccination mostly reappeared after the booster (over 95% CD4, around 90% CD8).

5'RACE template switching generated TCR cDNA, adding a universal primer site and UMIs. TCRdb fed the 5' RACE reads into MiXCR, producing one record per CDR3 protein. The table includes about 340,000 distinct CDR3 sequences, 3.5% to 4.5% detected once. The germline gives CDR1 SGDLS, CDR2 YYNGEE. The CDR3 extends over 15 amino acids. The ends lost 4 bases at V and 4 bases at J; junction bases unmatched: 9. There are many counts of this clonotype. Its target is not known. The V gene is TRBV9, the J gene TRBJ2-7, with 9 bases fitting TRBD1. This clonotype originated in a man between 18 and 29 years old who received the YFV17D yellow fever vaccine. Sequences were derived from PBMCs, sampled 5 days after the yellow fever booster vaccination. CDR3 DNA sequence: TGTGCCAGCAGCCCAAGGGACAGGGTACTGTACGAGCAGTACTTC. This translates into CASSPRDRVLYEQYF.